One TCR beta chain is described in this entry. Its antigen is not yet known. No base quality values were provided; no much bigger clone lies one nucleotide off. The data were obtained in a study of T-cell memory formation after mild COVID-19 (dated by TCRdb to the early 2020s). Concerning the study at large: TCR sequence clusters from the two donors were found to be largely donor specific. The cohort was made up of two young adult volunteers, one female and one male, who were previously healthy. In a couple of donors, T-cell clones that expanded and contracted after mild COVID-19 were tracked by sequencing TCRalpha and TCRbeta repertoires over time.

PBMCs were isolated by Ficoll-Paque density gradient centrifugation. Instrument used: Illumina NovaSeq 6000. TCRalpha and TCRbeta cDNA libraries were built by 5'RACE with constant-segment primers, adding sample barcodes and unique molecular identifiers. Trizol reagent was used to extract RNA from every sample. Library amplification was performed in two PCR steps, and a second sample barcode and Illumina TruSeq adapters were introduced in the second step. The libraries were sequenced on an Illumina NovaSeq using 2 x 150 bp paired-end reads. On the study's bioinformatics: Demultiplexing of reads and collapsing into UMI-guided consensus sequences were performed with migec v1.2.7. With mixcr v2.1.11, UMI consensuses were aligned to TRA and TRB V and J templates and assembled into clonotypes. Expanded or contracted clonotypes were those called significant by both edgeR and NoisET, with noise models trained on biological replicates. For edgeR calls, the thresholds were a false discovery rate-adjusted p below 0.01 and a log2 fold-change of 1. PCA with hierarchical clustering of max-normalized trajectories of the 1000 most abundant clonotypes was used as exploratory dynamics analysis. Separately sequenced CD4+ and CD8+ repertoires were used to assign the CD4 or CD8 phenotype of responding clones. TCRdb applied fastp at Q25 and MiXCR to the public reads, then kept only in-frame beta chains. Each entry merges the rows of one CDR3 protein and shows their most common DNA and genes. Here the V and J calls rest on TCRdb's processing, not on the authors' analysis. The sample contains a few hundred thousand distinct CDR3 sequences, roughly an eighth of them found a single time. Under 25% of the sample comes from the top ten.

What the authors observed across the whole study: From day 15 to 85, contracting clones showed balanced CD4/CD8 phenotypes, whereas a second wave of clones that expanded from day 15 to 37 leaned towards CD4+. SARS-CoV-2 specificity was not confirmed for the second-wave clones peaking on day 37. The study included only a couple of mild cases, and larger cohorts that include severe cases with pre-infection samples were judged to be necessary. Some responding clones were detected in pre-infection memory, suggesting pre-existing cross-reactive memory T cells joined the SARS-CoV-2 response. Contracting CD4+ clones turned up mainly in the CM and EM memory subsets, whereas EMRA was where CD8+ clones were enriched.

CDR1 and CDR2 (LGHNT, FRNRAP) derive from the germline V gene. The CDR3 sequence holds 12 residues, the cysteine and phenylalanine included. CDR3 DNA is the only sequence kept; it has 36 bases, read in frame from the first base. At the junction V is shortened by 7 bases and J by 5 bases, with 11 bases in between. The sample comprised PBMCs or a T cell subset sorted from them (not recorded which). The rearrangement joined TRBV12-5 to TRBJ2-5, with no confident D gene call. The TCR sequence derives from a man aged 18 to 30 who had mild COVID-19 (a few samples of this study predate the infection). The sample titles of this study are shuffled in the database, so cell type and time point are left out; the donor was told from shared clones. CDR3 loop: CASEAPGETQYF. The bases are TGTGCTAGTGAGGCCCCCGGTGAGACCCAGTACTTC.